What follows are 2 T cell receptor beta chains derived from one specimen sequenced in a study of blood T cells in healthy people across ages. The use of a sample-barcoded 5' primer and a J-beta primer mix characterized a second PCR of about 6 to 12 cycles. TCRdb reprocessed the 5' RACE reads with MiXCR, giving one entry per CDR3 protein. The sample consists of 1.8 million or so distinct CDR3 sequences, about two fifths of them appearing once. Sequences were obtained from blood. These receptors came from a human donor in good health.

This clonotype was observed a handful of times. V is TRBV15 and J is TRBJ2-5; the D gene is possibly TRBD2 (5 bases). This CDR3 region has 12 residues. Germline loops: CDR1 LNHNV, CDR2 YYDKDF (reference sequence). V was clipped by 1 base and J by 7 bases, with 7 bases between them. The CDR3 region has the DNA TGTGCCACCAGCAGAGGCGAGGGGACCCAGTACTTC. It translates to CATSRGEGTQYF.

CDR3 DNA sequence: TGCGCCAGCAGCCAAGATTACGCTAGCTCCCTCACAGATACGCAGTATTTT. Encoded protein: CASSQDYASSLTDTQYF. The chain links TRBV4-3 to TRBJ2-3, with D perhaps matching TRBD2 (5 bases). Deletions cut 0 bases from V and 2 bases from J, with 15 bases between. Germline V gene sequence: CDR1 LGHNA, CDR2 YSLEER. The CDR3 runs 17 residues.